Following are 25 T cell receptor beta chains from one sample sequenced in a study of graft-versus-host responses after intestinal transplantation listed by TCRdb under 2021. Library preparation was by the immunoSEQ multiplex PCR assay. Entries here come from immuneACCESS through TCRdb and include only in-frame sequences with V and J called. Some clones fail to appear in such tables; in the studies checked, an unresolved V gene covers under half of the shortfall, and the cause of the remainder is unknown. In all, the sample holds some 9,600 clones, and roughly 26% of those were seen once. The top ten constitute more than 5% of the sample. In light of the paper, this sample's time point label describes: cells obtained before transplantation from donor or recipient. In mixed lymphocyte reactions, approximately 200,000 CFSE-labeled pre-transplant responders were plated with approximately 200,000 irradiated violet-dye-labeled stimulators and cultured for 5 to 6 days.

Here the sequenced sample was alloreactive CD8+ T cells from a mixed lymphocyte reaction culture, taken before intestinal transplant. What the cell subset or site label conveys for this sample: CFSE-low proliferating T cells sorted from roughly 6-day pre-transplant mixed lymphocyte reaction (GvH or HvG direction). The origin of the receptors is a human patient who received an intestinal transplant.

V usage is TRBV2 and J usage is TRBJ2-7, with D unclear. Germline V gene data show CDR1 as SNHLY and CDR2 as FYNNEI. The CDR3 totals 13 residues. The V gene lost 4 bases and the J gene lost 3 bases, with 10 bases spanning the gap. In DNA form, the CDR3 reads TGTGCCAGCAGTGTTTCCCGGAGCTACGAGCAGTACTTC. Translating it yields CASSVSRSYEQYF.

This clone is medium-sized within its sample. V usage is TRBV4-1 and J usage is TRBJ2-1; D might be TRBD1 (6 bases). CDR3 length: 15 amino acids. Germline V gene lookup returns CDR1 MGHRA and CDR2 YSYEKL. The germline V and J ends were trimmed by 0 bases and 2 bases, with 8 bases remaining between them. The DNA for the CDR3 is TGCGCCAGCAGCCAAGACGGGACAACCTACAATGAGCAGTTCTTC. It specifies CASSQDGTTYNEQFF.

The chain couples TRBV13 to TRBJ2-3, with TRBD1 as a possible D gene (6 bases). This CDR3 is 12 amino acids long. The germline V gene has CDR1 PRHDT and CDR2 FYEKMQ (reference sequence). The V and J ends lost 4 bases and 6 bases respectively, with 8 bases between them. CDR3 sequence: CASSSQGDTQYF. CDR3 sequence (DNA): TGTGCCAGCAGCTCCCAGGGGGATACGCAGTATTTT.

By proportion, this clone is medium-sized (0.01 to 0.1%). This rearrangement joins TRBV6-5 to TRBJ2-7; D possibly corresponds to TRBD2 (6 bases). The CDR3 spans 13 residues. Trimming removed 2 bases at V and 3 bases at J, with 8 bases between. Germline CDR1 MNHEY, CDR2 SVGAGI. CDR3 region: CASSYVEGYEQYF. The CDR3 region has the DNA TGTGCCAGCAGTTACGTGGAGGGCTACGAGCAGTACTTC.

This clone was found a few times. V usage is TRBV13 and J usage is TRBJ2-7; no firm D call. This CDR3 has 14 amino acids. Germline V gives CDR1 PRHDT, CDR2 FYEKMQ (reference sequence). V lost 5 bases and J lost 1, with 12 bases in between. CDR3 loop: CASSGQASSYEQYF. For the CDR3, the DNA is TGTGCCAGCAGCGGGCAGGCGTCATCCTACGAGCAGTACTTC. The full variable domain, with the rest looked up from reference TRBV13 and TRBJ2-7, is AAGVIQSPRHLIKEKRETATLKCYPIPRHDTVYWYQQGPGQDPQFLISFYEKMQSDKGSIPDRFSAQQFSDYHSELNMSSLELGDSALYFCASSGQASSYEQYFGPGTRLTVT.

The rearrangement uses TRBV5-4 and TRBJ2-4; 7 bases agree with TRBD1. Germline-derived CDR1 and CDR2 are SGHNT and YYREEE (reference sequence). There are 16 residues in the CDR3. With 4 bases clipped from V and 4 bases from J, the junction kept 11 bases outside the gene matches. Here the CDR3 reads CASSMGQPGLKNIQYF. The DNA for the CDR3 is TGTGCCAGCAGCATGGGACAGCCAGGCCTTAAAAACATTCAGTACTTC.

The chain joins TRBV6-1 to TRBJ2-1; the match to TRBD2 covers 12 bases. The germline V gene has CDR1 MNHNS and CDR2 SASEGT. Trimming cost V 0 bases and J 8 bases; bases outside gene matches: 8. The CDR3 covers 17 residues. Here the CDR3 DNA reads TGTGCCAGCAGTGAAGCAAACCTAGCGGGGGGGCCCTATGAGCAGTTCTTC. This gives the protein CASSEANLAGGPYEQFF.

This rearrangement joins TRBV7-8 to TRBJ2-5; TRBD1 matches 8 bases. The end of the DNA aligns better with TRBJ2-7, so the J call may be wrong. From germline, CDR1 is SGHVS and CDR2 FQNEAQ. The CDR3 is 13 residues long. The CDR3 region is CASTRTGGYEQYF. As DNA, the CDR3 is TGTGCCAGCACCCGAACAGGGGGGTACGAGCAGTACTTC.

The J gene is TRBJ2-1, the V gene TRBV4-1; TRBD2 matches 8 bases. Germline CDR1 is MGHRA and CDR2 is YSYEKL. The ends lost 1 base at V and 7 bases at J; junction bases unmatched: 12. The CDR3 length is 17 residues. CDR3 nucleotides: TGCGCCAGCAGCCAAGCCCCCGGCGGGGGGCTCTTTAATGAGCAGTTCTTC. Translated: CASSQAPGGGLFNEQFF.

This chain links TRBV27 with TRBJ2-7; a weak D match, TRBD2 (6 bases). The CDR3 runs to 14 residues. V lost 7 bases, J lost 2 bases, and 15 bases lay in between. From germline, CDR1 is MNHEY and CDR2 SMNVEV (reference sequence). In DNA, the CDR3 is TGTGCCAGCACCCCCTTAGGCGGGGCCTACGAGCAGTACTTC. Its protein is CASTPLGGAYEQYF.

This clone was detected a few times. The CDR3 region has the DNA TGTGCCAGCAGCACTGGGACTAGCACAGATACGCAGTATTTT. Its protein is CASSTGTSTDTQYF. The chain couples TRBV5-6 to TRBJ2-3; maybe TRBD2 (6 bases). Germline CDR1 is SGHDT and CDR2 is YYEEEE. This CDR3 is 14 amino acids long. V was shortened by 4 bases and J by 0 bases, with 9 bases between the two germline ends. Together with reference TRBV5-6 and TRBJ2-3, the CDR3 gives the full variable domain: DAGVTQSPTHLIKTRGQQVTLRCSPKSGHDTVSWYQQALGQGPQFIFQYYEEEERQRGNFPDRFSGHQFPNYSSELNVNALLLGDSALYLCASSTGTSTDTQYFGPGTRLTVL.

V gene TRBV11-2 combines with J gene TRBJ2-5; D is unclear. From germline, CDR1 is SGHAT and CDR2 FQNNGV. Deletions cut 4 bases from V and 1 base from J, with 4 bases between. The length of the CDR3 is 12 residues. The CDR3 sequence is CASSSFQETQYF. For the CDR3, the DNA is TGTGCCAGCAGCTCTTTCCAAGAGACCCAGTACTTC. Looking up the rest from reference TRBV11-2 and TRBJ2-5 gives the full variable domain: EAGVAQSPRYKIIEKRQSVAFWCNPISGHATLYWYQQILGQGPKLLIQFQNNGVVDDSQLPKDRFSAERLKGVDSTLKIQPAKLEDSAVYLCASSSFQETQYFGPGTRLLVL.

This clone is medium-sized in the sample. The chain couples TRBV29-1 to TRBJ1-2; no clear D. The CDR3 totals 12 residues. CDR1 is SQVTM and CDR2 is ANQGSEA in the germline V gene. Trimming took 4 bases from V and 8 from J, leaving 14 bases between them. The CDR3 coding sequence is TGCAGCGTTGCGACCAGCGCTAGGGGCTACACCTTC. Its translation: CSVATSARGYTF.

This clone was observed a handful of times. The chain carries TRBV9 and TRBJ2-3; 9 bases fit TRBD1. Trimming at V came to 4 bases and at J to 5 bases, leaving 17 bases not matched to a gene. The CDR3 covers 18 residues. Germline values: CDR1 SGDLS, CDR2 YYNGEE. This CDR3 is CASSPRLLQGAPGDTQYF. CDR3 nucleotides: TGTGCCAGCAGCCCAAGACTATTACAGGGGGCGCCTGGAGATACGCAGTATTTT.

The sample holds a few counts of this clone. The chain joins TRBV9 to TRBJ1-1; tentatively, D is TRBD1 (6 bases). This CDR3 comprises 18 residues. V was pared by 2 bases and J by 3 bases, with 23 bases between. Germline lookup yields CDR1 SGDLS and CDR2 YYNGEE. CDR3 bases: TGTGCCAGCAGCGTCTCGGCGGGCAGGGGAATTCCTGACACTGAAGCTTTCTTT. It is translated as CASSVSAGRGIPDTEAFF.

V usage is TRBV2 and J usage is TRBJ1-1; no reliable D call. V lost 3 bases, J lost 1 base, and 6 bases lay in between. The CDR3 sequence is 13 residues long. Looked up from germline, CDR1 is SNHLY and CDR2 is FYNNEI. Here the CDR3 reads CASSEAGNTEAFF. The CDR3 DNA sequence: TGTGCCAGCAGTGAGGCAGGGAACACTGAAGCTTTCTTT.

Sample share makes this clone medium-sized. V usage is TRBV10-1 and J usage is TRBJ2-5, with TRBD1 identical over 7 bases. CDR3 length: 16 amino acids. The germline gives CDR1 WNHNN, CDR2 SYGVQD (reference sequence). V lost 7 bases and J lost 2; bases outside the gene matches: 13. The CDR3 reads CASISRTGAGQETQYF. CDR3 coding DNA: TGCGCCAGCATCTCGAGAACAGGGGCTGGTCAAGAGACCCAGTACTTC.

In this sample, this clone turned up a few times. Here the CDR3 reads CASSNAGNSEEGTQYF. The CDR3 DNA is TGTGCCAGCAGCAACGCGGGAAATAGTGAGGAGGGGACGCAGTATTTT. V and J are TRBV13 and TRBJ2-3; D may be TRBD2 (6 bases). Per the germline V gene, CDR1 is PRHDT and CDR2 is FYEKMQ (reference sequence). The CDR3 spans 16 residues. V shed 5 bases and J shed 9 bases, with 24 bases lying between them.

This chain connects TRBV10-3 to TRBJ1-2; 7 bases are a match to TRBD1. The CDR3 consists of 14 residues. Germline lookup yields CDR1 ENHRY and CDR2 SYGVKD. V lost 5 bases and J lost 4; bases outside the gene matches: 7. CDR3 DNA: TGTGCCATCAGTTTGCCCCCAGGGGGCTATGGCTACACCTTC. It translates to CAISLPPGGYGYTF.

This clone was recorded a few times. This rearrangement joins TRBV4-1 to TRBJ1-1; no clear D gene. Germline values: CDR1 MGHRA, CDR2 YSYEKL. The CDR3 covers 13 residues. V lost 7 bases, J lost 5 bases, and 14 bases lay in between. The CDR3 loop is CASTGRMGTEAFF. The CDR3, as DNA: TGCGCCAGCACGGGGAGAATGGGGACTGAAGCTTTCTTT.

This chain uses TRBV7-3 with TRBJ2-1; D remains ambiguous. This CDR3 is built from 12 residues. V was clipped by 2 bases and J by 10 bases, with 9 bases between them. Germline-derived CDR1 and CDR2 are SGHTA and FQGTGA. CDR3 nucleotides: TGTGCCAGCAGCTTAGACCAGACAGAGCAGTTCTTC. Protein: CASSLDQTEQFF.

The J gene is TRBJ1-1, the V gene TRBV19; a possible D gene is TRBD1 (5 bases). V lost 7 bases and J 5 bases, leaving 14 bases between the germline ends. The length of the CDR3 is 13 residues. Germline V CDR1 and CDR2: LNHDA, SQIVND (reference sequence). CDR3 nucleotide sequence: TGTGCCAGTACTACCCGGCGGGGGACTGAAGCTTTCTTT. Amino acid sequence: CASTTRRGTEAFF.

This clone has a handful of counts. The chain links TRBV6-5 to TRBJ2-7; 7 nucleotides match TRBD1. This CDR3 region has 15 residues. In germline, CDR1 is MNHEY, CDR2 SVGAGI. The V gene end was trimmed by 2 bases and the J gene end by 1 base; junction bases not matched to a gene: 5. The CDR3 region is CASSYATGPSYEQYF. In DNA form, the CDR3 reads TGTGCCAGCAGTTACGCGACAGGGCCGTCCTACGAGCAGTACTTC.

The V gene is TRBV4-1, the J gene TRBJ2-2; 10 bases fit TRBD2. Germline assignment: CDR1 MGHRA and CDR2 YSYEKL. This CDR3 spans 18 amino acids. The V segment lost 4 bases and the J segment 3 bases; nucleotides outside the gene matches: 11. CDR3 protein: CASSPVGLAGVYTGELFF. As DNA, the CDR3 is TGCGCCAGCAGCCCGGTGGGTCTAGCGGGGGTCTACACCGGGGAGCTGTTTTTT.

The rearrangement links TRBV19 to TRBJ2-5, with D perhaps TRBD2 (7 bases). The CDR3 contains 14 residues. V dropped 5 bases and J dropped 2 bases, with 12 bases sitting between them. The germline gives CDR1 LNHDA, CDR2 SQIVND (reference sequence). CDR3 sequence (DNA): TGTGCCAGTAGTTGGGGGGGCGGGCAAGAGACCCAGTACTTC. It translates to CASSWGGGQETQYF.